This T cell receptor (beta chain) appears in the sequencing data of a study of beta chain features in type 1 diabetes. Study summary: Across every sample, over 100 million sorted cells were examined in total. Overall study findings and caveats: Shorter templates might be favored by PCR, and equally so in patients and in controls. Sampled from patients, naive, central memory and Treg TCRB repertoires appeared more similar than those sampled from healthy donors. Shortening of TCRB CDR3s, moderate but significant, appeared in all four CD4+ subsets of Type 1 diabetes patients.

Notes on this clone: Its antigen is unidentified.

The CDR3 runs 14 residues. V was pared by 8 bases and J by 2 bases, with 15 bases between. CDR1 is SGHTA and CDR2 is FQGNSA in the germline V gene. Expressed TCRB transcripts were sequenced because the isolated RNA had all been reverse transcribed beforehand. Clones were read by immunoSEQ multiplex PCR, and TCRdb kept only the in-frame ones, dropping some. Among over 150,000 clones listed, about 8.3% were seen once. The clonotype originates from a woman aged 18-35 years with type 1 diabetes. The V and J genes are TRBV7-2 and TRBJ1-2; D uncertain. Sequences were obtained from central memory CD4+ T cells from blood. CDR3 sequence: CASGGGVSNYGYTF. The CDR3, as DNA: TGTGCCAGCGGAGGAGGAGTTTCCAACTATGGCTACACCTTC.